This TCR beta chain was recorded in a study of cytomegalovirus exposure and HLA in healthy donors (dated by TCRdb to between 2016 and 2019). For the wider study: According to an earlier analysis of a few hundred of the donors, about 180 million T cells yielded 100 million or so unique TCR beta sequences and about 280 Gb of sequence data. Both class I and class II loci were covered by HLA typing, at four-digit resolution. Of the roughly 400 genotyped donors, roughly 85% fell in the genetic ancestry cluster associated with self-reported Caucasian donors. The aim of the study was to test whether cataloging public T cell receptors could identify signatures of past pathogen exposure. An early release that covered about 600 HLA-typed donors contained approximately 300 gigabases of sequencing data and about 93 million unique TCR sequences. Rather than using new phenotypic data, the later analysis identified candidate immune exposures from TCR beta sequences and from how often those sequences occurred across donors. Across around 400 genotyped donors of the cohort, an average of approximately 200,000 unique TCR beta nucleotide sequences per donor were sequenced, and roughly 20% of those sequences were non-productive. Along with the roughly 700-subject first cohort, a separate validation cohort of some 130 different subjects was used. A later analysis re-analyzed previously published TCR beta repertoires from 660 or so donors and added high-resolution HLA genotyping to study TCR occurrence patterns. The T cell repertoires of under 750 subjects were profiled by immunosequencing and related to cytomegalovirus serostatus. Donor age, sex, ethnicity and CMV serostatus were compiled together with the repertoire data. Because of strong linkage in the cohort, roughly five DR-DQ haplotypes were treated as single units for association and clustering. All discovery cohort repertoires had been generated using a single sequencing platform. The study combined high-throughput TCR immunosequencing, statistical association of individual TCRs with disease status, and machine learning to predict cytomegalovirus infection status. The number of donors typed differed by locus, with about 620-630 for A, B, C, DRB1 and DQB1, 522 for DQA1, 600 to 610 for DPA1, and some 470 for DPB1. A later genetic analysis took genome-wide SNP genotypes for about 55% of the 666 donors and used that subset as a discovery cohort. In an earlier analysis of about 590 of the donors, high-throughput TCR beta sequencing was used to judge whether each TCR beta V gene segment behaved as functional or pseudogenic.

In total, about 650 healthy bone marrow donors made up the cohort. At the time of sampling, all cohort members were nominally healthy, though unrecorded immune exposures were likely present. The donor was CMV seropositive and was included in the group of around 300 seropositive cohort members. Each donor provided a peripheral blood sample, and peripheral blood mononuclear cells were used for TCR beta sequencing. Genomic DNA was extracted from the blood cell samples with the Qiagen DNeasy Blood Extraction Kit. The CDR3 spans 15 residues, from the cysteine through the phenylalanine. Only the CDR3 DNA is retained, 45 bases long and in frame from the first base. Trimmed from V: 4 bases; trimmed from J: 8 bases; junction bases lacking a gene match: 5. CDR1 and CDR2 are read off the germline V gene as SGHRS and YFSETQ. The library was obtained by the immunoSEQ multiplex PCR assay. The multiplex PCR relied on a mix of 60 forward primers for TCR Vbeta segments and 13 reverse primers for TCR Jbeta segments. The CDR3 region of rearranged TCR beta genes was amplified from genomic DNA by a multiplex PCR assay. On the Illumina HiSeq System, the amplified TCR beta libraries were sequenced as 87-base-pair reads. Concerning the study's data processing: Across the roughly 600 repertoires, a later analysis counted 80 million or so unique TCR beta chains, around 10 million of which were shared by at least two donors. Raw reads were error-corrected and collapsed into unique sequences by a nearest-neighbor algorithm in which closely related sequences were merged to remove PCR and sequencing errors. CDR3 sequences were aligned to IMGT reference sequences to assign V, D and J gene segments. Each retained sequence needed at least a six-nucleotide match to both a V gene segment and a J gene segment. Rearrangements were called productive when the CDR3 lacked stop codons and stayed in frame with V and J; all others were non-productive. Following IMGT convention, CDR3 was defined as the stretch from the second conserved V-encoded cysteine up to the conserved J-encoded phenylalanine. In an earlier analysis of approximately 500 of the donors, sequences lacking an unambiguous match to a single V gene segment were excluded. In an earlier analysis of around 590 of the donors, a V segment was called functional when productive rearrangements were above 56.7%, and segregating when the standard deviation between donors exceeded 5%. A statistical classification framework was built for diagnosing cytomegalovirus status from the catalog of TCR beta chain sequences. In a later analysis, TCR nucleotide sequences were compared against IMGT/GENE-DB human TR gene sequences so that V and J genes could be assigned. A later analysis assigned CDR3 sequences and most-parsimonious VDJ recombination scenarios with the TCRdist pipeline. A later analysis defined each TCR beta chain by its CDR3 amino acid sequence plus V-gene family, and excluded reads lacking a unique V-gene family. In a later analysis, several hundred highly shared, low-generation-probability nucleotide sequences were removed to address suspected cross-contamination and a sequencing artifact. In a later analysis, a clonal expansion index for each public chain was calculated from normalized within-repertoire ranks of inferred template counts. In a later analysis, generation probabilities were computed with a VDJ recombination model fitted to out-of-frame rearrangements, and the resulting probabilities were checked against IGoR. In a later analysis, TCR-TCR, TCR-HLA and TCR-CMV co-occurrence was scored with hypergeometric tests, and a repertoire-size bias correction was applied to TCR pairs. False discovery rates were estimated in a later analysis by permuting HLA or CMV assignments 20 times. In a later analysis, co-occurring TCRs were grouped using DBSCAN, and TCRdist sequence similarity was added for clustering within HLA-allele-positive subsets. Co-occurrence clustering excluded repertoires with fewer than 30,000 or more than 120,000 public chains, plus five with anomalous nucleotide sharing. TCRdb provides this immuneACCESS table in a form limited to in-frame rearrangements. Some clones are lacking; in checked studies, under half of them reflect an unresolved V gene, and why the rest are absent is not known. V and J calls and clone size follow that table, whereas D and trimming were derived from the DNA. Here the sample has over 150,000 clones; 65% to 90% occur a single time. The ten largest make up 1% to 1.5% of the sample.

The research as a whole found: According to a later genetic analysis, donors in an Asian-associated ancestry cluster had fewer N-insertions in productive TCRs than the approximately 630-donor mean. In vitro tests confirmed that a few of the cytomegalovirus-associated TCR beta chains recognize cytomegalovirus antigens. Most CMV-associated TCR beta chains appeared to be HLA-restricted in a later analysis, and the HLA associations seemed to be driven largely by CMV exposure. HLA typing was unavailable for some donors at each locus, so association tests used only the typed subset. The authors suggested that the approach could potentially be generalized to other disease states and immunological phenotypes. Because counts were too low, about 15 rarely observed V segments, including chromosome 9 orphons, were left out of the earlier analysis of about 620 of the donors. Compared with equally common non-associated chains, HLA-associated TCR beta chains in a later analysis were more clonally expanded and had lower generation probabilities. Some IMGT-functional V segments, including TRBV6-2 and TRBV6-3, could not be told apart with the 87-base-pair reads, so those segments were excluded. The only immune exposure information available for the cohort was CMV serostatus. A later genetic analysis associated a missense DCLRE1C variant with V-gene and J-gene trimming of TCR beta chains, and an independent cohort replicated the association. In a later analysis, several top co-occurrence clusters were reported to appear linked to parvovirus B19, influenza, CMV and Epstein-Barr virus. A cluster of highly shared sequence variants was judged likely to represent a technical artifact of the sequencing pipeline. A further reported finding was that TCR beta sequences accurately predicted the HLA-A and HLA-B alleles for most subjects in the first cohort. In a later analysis, 15,000 to 20,000 TCR beta sequences were associated with specific HLA alleles at a false discovery rate of 0.05. Correlated functional status among segregating V segments might be attributable to linkage disequilibrium, but an unknown experimental factor could not be ruled out. In both the original and validation cohorts, the classifier was reported to diagnose cytomegalovirus status with high specificity and sensitivity. Presence/absence analyses assumed roughly uniform sequencing depth across donors, an assumption that may not hold. In the study, some 160 TCR beta chains were listed as associated with cytomegalovirus. In an earlier analysis of some 500 of the donors, most TCR beta V segments were observed in productive rearrangements about 87% or about 30% of the time, broadly matching IMGT annotations. This cohort had only TCR beta chains sequenced, and the lack of alpha or paired-chain data limited which features could be detected. When HLA alleles, especially DR and DQ, strongly co-occurred, TCR associations were difficult to assign to individual alleles. Most TCR sequences were observed very rarely across donors, whereas some public TCRs were present in many individuals. In a later analysis, the rate of TCR association differed among HLA loci, with DRB1 alleles having the most associated TCRs and HLA-C alleles having the fewest.

Concerning this clone itself: The target of this receptor is not known. No base quality information exists; no much larger clone differs at one position.

Input material: PBMCs. The chain couples TRBV5-1 to TRBJ1-6; 11 middle bases align to TRBD1. The TCR sequence derives from a girl aged 2-9 years in good health and CMV-seropositive. At the DNA level, the sequence is TGCGCCAGCAGCACGGGACAGGGGGTTTATTCACCCCTCCACTTT. This sequence encodes CASSTGQGVYSPLHF.